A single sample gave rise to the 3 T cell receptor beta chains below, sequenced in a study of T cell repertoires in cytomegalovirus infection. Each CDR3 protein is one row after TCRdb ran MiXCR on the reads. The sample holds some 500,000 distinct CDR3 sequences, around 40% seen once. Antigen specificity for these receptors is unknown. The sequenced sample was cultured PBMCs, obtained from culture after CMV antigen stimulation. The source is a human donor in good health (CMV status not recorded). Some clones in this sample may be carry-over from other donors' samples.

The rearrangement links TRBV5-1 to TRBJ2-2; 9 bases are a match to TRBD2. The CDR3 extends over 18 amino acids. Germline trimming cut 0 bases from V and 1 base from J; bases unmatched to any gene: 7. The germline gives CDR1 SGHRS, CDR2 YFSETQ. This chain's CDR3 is CASSLAPGLAQNTGELFF. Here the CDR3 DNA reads TGCGCCAGCAGCTTGGCCCCCGGACTAGCGCAGAACACCGGGGAGCTGTTTTTT.

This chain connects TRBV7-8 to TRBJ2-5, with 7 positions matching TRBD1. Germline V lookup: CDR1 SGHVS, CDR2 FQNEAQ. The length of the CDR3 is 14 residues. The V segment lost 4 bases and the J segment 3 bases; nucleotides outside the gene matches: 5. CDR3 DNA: TGTGCCAGCAGCTCCTCCGGGACAGAAGAGACCCAGTACTTC. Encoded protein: CASSSSGTEETQYF.

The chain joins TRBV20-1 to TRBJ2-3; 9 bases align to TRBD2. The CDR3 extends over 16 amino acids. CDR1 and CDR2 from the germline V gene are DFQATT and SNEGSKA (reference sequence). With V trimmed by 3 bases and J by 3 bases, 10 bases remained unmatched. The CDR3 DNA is TGCAGTGCTAGCCCGCGGCGGGGGGGCCGTACAGATACGCAGTATTTT. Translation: CSASPRRGGRTDTQYF.